What follows is one T cell receptor beta chain and its context. This specimen comes from a study of control samples from healthy donors and cancer patients. Trimming stripped 6 bases from V and 0 bases from J, with 21 bases between. The CDR3 covers 18 residues. Germline CDR1 reads MDHEN; CDR2 reads SYDVKM. Measured with immunoSEQ multiplex PCR; TCRdb has only the in-frame clones, and not every one. The sample lists roughly 74,000 clones, roughly 93% occurring once. The source of this sequence is a young woman in good health. V and J are TRBV28 and TRBJ1-3; no definite D call. Sequencing was done on a sample of blood. CDR3 in DNA: TGTGCCAGCAGCAAAAGCCCCCGACTCGGACCCTCTGGAAACACCATATATTTT. It codes for CASSKSPRLGPSGNTIYF.